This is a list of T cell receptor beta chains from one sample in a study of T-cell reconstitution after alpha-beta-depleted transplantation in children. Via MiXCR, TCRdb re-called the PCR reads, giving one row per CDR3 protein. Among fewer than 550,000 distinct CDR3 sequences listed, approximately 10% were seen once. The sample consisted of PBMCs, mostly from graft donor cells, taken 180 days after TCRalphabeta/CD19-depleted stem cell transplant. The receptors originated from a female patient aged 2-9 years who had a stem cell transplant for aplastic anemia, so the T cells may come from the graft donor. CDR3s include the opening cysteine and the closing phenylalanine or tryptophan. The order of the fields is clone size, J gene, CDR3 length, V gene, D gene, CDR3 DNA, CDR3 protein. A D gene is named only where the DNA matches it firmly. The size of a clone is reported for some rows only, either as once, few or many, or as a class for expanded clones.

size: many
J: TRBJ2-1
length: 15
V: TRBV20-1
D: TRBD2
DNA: TGCAGTGCTAGCCTGGGACTAGCGGGAGGCAATGAGCAGTTCTTC
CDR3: CSASLGLAGGNEQFF

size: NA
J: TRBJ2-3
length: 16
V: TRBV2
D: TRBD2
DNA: TGTGCCAGCAGTGGATGGCGCGGGAGAACAACAGATACGCAGTATTTT
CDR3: CASSGWRGRTTDTQYF

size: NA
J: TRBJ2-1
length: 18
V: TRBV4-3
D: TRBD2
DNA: TGCGCCAGCAGCCAAGGGCCAGGACTAGCGGCCCTTTACAATGAGCAGTTCTTC
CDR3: CASSQGPGLAALYNEQFF

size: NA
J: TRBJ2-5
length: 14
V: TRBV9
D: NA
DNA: TGTGCCAGCAGTGGGGTAGGGAGCGGAGAGACCCAGTACTTC
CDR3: CASSGVGSGETQYF

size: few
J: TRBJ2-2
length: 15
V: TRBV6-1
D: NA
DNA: TGTGCCAGCAGTCTCTACCGACCTAACACCGGGGAGCTGTTTTTT
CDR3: CASSLYRPNTGELFF

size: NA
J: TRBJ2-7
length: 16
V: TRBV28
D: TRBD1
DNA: TGTGCCAGCAGTTTATCTCGTCGGACAGGGTTCTACGAGCAGTACTTC
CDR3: CASSLSRRTGFYEQYF

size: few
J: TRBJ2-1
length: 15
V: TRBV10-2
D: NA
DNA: TGCGCCAGCATCGGGGGACATAAGGTTTACAATGAGCAGTTCTTC
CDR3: CASIGGHKVYNEQFF

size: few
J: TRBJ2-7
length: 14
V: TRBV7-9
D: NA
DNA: TGTGCCAGCAGCTTATTGAGACGGCCCTACGAGCAGTACTTC
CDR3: CASSLLRRPYEQYF

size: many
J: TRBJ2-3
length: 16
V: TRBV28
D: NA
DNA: TGTGCCAGCAGTCCTTCAGGGGTAAGCGGCACAGATACGCAGTATTTT
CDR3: CASSPSGVSGTDTQYF

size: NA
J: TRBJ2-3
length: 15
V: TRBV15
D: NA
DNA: TGTGCCACCAGCATTGACCGGTTGAGGGCAGATACGCAGTATTTT
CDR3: CATSIDRLRADTQYF

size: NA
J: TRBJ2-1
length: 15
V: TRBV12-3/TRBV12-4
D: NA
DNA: TGTGCCAGCAGTTATGTAAATTGGCCGTTCAATGAGCAGTTCTTC
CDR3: CASSYVNWPFNEQFF

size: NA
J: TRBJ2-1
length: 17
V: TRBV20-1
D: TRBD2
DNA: TGCAGTGCTAGAGGCAAGACGAGCGGGAGCTCCTACAATGAGCAGTTCTTC
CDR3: CSARGKTSGSSYNEQFF

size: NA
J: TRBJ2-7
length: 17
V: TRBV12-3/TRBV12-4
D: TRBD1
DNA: TGTGCCAGCAGTTTCACTACGCATCGGGACAGCAACTACGAGCAGTACTTC
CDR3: CASSFTTHRDSNYEQYF

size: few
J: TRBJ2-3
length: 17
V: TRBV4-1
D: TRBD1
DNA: TGCGCCAGCAGCCAAGGCCAGGACAGGGGGCTGGTAGATACGCAGTATTTT
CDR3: CASSQGQDRGLVDTQYF

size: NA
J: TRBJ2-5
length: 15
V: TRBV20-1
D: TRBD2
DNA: TGCAGTGTTCTACGAGCGGGAGGGAGGGGAGAGACCCAGTACTTC
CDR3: CSVLRAGGRGETQYF

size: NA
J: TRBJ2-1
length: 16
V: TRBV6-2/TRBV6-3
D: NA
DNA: TGTGCCAGCAGTTACTCCTTCCGGGTGTTCGACAATGAGCAGTTCTTC
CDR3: CASSYSFRVFDNEQFF

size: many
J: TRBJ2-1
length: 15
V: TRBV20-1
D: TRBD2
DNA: TGCAGTGCTAGTCGACTAGCGGGAGGAACGAATGAGCAGTTCTTC
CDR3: CSASRLAGGTNEQFF

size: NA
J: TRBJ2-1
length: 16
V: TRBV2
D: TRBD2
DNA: TGTGCCAGCAGTGAGACTAGCGGGGGACGCTACAATGAGCAGTTCTTC
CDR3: CASSETSGGRYNEQFF

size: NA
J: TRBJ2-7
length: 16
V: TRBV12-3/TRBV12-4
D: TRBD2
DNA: TGTGCCAGCAGTTCGGGGAAGCGGGACGTAGCCTACGAGCAGTACTTC
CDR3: CASSSGKRDVAYEQYF

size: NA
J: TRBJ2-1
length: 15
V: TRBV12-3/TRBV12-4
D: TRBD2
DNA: TGTGCCAGCACCCCCAGGCTAGCGGGAGTTTATGAGCAGTTCTTC
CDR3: CASTPRLAGVYEQFF

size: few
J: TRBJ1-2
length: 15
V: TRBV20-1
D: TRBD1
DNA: TGCAGTGCTAGAGATCGCAGGGGGGAGGGCTATGGCTACACCTTC
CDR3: CSARDRRGEGYGYTF

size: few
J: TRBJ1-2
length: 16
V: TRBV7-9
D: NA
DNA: TGTGCCAGCAGCTTAGGCCATCCGCCTCGGGCCTGGGGCTACACCTTC
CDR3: CASSLGHPPRAWGYTF

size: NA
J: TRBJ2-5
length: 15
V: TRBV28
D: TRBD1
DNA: TGTGCCAGCAGGTCCTGGACAGGGATCCAAGAGACCCAGTACTTC
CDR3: CASRSWTGIQETQYF

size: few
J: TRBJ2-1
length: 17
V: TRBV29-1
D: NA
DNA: TGCAGCGCTGGCGCGGACTGGAGGTTCAGTTCCTACAATGAGCAGTTCTTC
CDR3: CSAGADWRFSSYNEQFF

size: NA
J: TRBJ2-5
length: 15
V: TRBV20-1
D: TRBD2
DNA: TGCAGTGCTAGAGATGCACTAGCGGCACAAGAGACCCAGTACTTC
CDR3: CSARDALAAQETQYF

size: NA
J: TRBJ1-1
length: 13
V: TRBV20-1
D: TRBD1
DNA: TGCAGTGCTACCCAGGGGGCGCGCACTGAAGCTTTCTTT
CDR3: CSATQGARTEAFF

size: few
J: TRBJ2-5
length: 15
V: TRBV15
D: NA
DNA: TGTGCCACCAGCGGAATATCGAGACCCCGAGAGACCCAGTACTTC
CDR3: CATSGISRPRETQYF

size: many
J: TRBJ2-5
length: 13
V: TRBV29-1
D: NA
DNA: TGCAGCGTTGATCGCCAGGGGTCGGAGACCCAGTACTTC
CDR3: CSVDRQGSETQYF

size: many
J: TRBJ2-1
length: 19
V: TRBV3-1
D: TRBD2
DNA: TGTGCCAGCAGCCAAACGACCACCGGGACTAGCGGGAGAGGGAGTGAGCAGTTCTTC
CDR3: CASSQTTTGTSGRGSEQFF

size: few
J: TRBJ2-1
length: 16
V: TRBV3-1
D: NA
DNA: TGTGCCAGCAGCCCCCTAGTGGTAGCTTCCTACAATGAGCAGTTCTTC
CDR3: CASSPLVVASYNEQFF

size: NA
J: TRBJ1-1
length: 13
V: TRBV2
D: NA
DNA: TGTGCCAGCATCAGTAGGATGGGCACTGAAGCTTTCTTT
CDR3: CASISRMGTEAFF

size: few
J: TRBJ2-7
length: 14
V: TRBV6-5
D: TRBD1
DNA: TGTGCCAGCAGCTCCGGGACAGGGCCACTCGAGCAGTACTTC
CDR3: CASSSGTGPLEQYF

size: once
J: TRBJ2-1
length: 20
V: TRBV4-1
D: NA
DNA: TGCGCCAGCAGCCAAGCCCCCGCTAGCAGGAACAGAGGAACCTACAATGAGCAGTTCTTC
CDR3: CASSQAPASRNRGTYNEQFF

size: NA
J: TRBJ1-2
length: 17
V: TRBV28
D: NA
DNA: TGTGCCAGCAGTGAGTGGTCAGGGGCGGCCCCTCACTATGGCTACACCTTC
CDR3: CASSEWSGAAPHYGYTF

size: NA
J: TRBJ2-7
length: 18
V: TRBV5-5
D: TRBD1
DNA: TGTGCCAGCAGCTTGACGGCCAGGGGGTGGGACGACTCCTACGAGCAGTACTTC
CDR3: CASSLTARGWDDSYEQYF

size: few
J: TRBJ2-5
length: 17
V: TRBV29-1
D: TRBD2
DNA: TGCAGCGTCGAACGGGGTTCTAGCGGGAGGGGAGAAGAGACCCAGTACTTC
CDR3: CSVERGSSGRGEETQYF

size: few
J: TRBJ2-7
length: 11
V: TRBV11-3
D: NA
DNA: TGTGCCAGCAGCTCACAAGGGAGGCAGTACTTC
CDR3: CASSSQGRQYF

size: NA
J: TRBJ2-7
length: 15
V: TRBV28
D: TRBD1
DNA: TGTGCCAGCAGTGTCCGGACAGGGTCGACCTACGAGCAGTACTTC
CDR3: CASSVRTGSTYEQYF

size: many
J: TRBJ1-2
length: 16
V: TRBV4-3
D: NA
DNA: TGCGCCAGCAGCCAGGATTCGGCCGAACATAACTATGGCTACACCTTC
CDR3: CASSQDSAEHNYGYTF

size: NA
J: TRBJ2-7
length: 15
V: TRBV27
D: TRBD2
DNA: TGTGCCAGTAGCAACCTTGCGGGGGGCTCCTACGAGCAGTACTTC
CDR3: CASSNLAGGSYEQYF

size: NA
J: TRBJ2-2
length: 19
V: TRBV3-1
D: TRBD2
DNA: TGTGCCAGCAGCCCAGATGAACTAGCGGGAGTTTGGAACACCGGGGAGCTGTTTTTT
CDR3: CASSPDELAGVWNTGELFF

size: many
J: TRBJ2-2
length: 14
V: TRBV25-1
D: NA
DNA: TGTGCCAGCAAAGGGCAGGCGAACACCGGGGAGCTGTTTTTT
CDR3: CASKGQANTGELFF

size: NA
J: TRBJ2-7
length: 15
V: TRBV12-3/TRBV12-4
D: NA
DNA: TGTGCCAGCAGTTTTCCCGGGACAAAGTCCTACGAGCAGTACTTC
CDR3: CASSFPGTKSYEQYF

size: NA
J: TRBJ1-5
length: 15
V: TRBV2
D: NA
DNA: TGTGCCAGCAGCCGAGGACATCTGAGCCATCAGCCCCAGCATTTT
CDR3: CASSRGHLSHQPQHF

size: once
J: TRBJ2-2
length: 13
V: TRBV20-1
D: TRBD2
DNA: TGCAGTGCTAGAGTCGGGGGGACCGGGGAGCTGTTTTTT
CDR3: CSARVGGTGELFF

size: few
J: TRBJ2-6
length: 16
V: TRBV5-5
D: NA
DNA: TGTGCCAGCAGCTTTGCAGGGTGGGCCGGGGCCAACGTCCTGACTTTC
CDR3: CASSFAGWAGANVLTF

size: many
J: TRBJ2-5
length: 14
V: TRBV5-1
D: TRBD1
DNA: TGCGCCAGCAGCTTGAGGGGACAGACGGAGACCCAGTACTTC
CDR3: CASSLRGQTETQYF

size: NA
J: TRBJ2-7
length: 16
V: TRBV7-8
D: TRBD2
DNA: TGTGCCAGCAGCTGGGCCCGGACTAGCGGTATCTACGAGCAGTACTTC
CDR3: CASSWARTSGIYEQYF

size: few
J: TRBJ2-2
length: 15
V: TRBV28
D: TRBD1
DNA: TGTGCCAGCAGTCCACCGGGACAGTTAACCGGGGAGCTGTTTTTT
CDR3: CASSPPGQLTGELFF